The 24 T cell receptor beta chains given below trace back to one sample, sequenced in a study of cytomegalovirus exposure and HLA in healthy donors. Use of 60 Vbeta and 13 Jbeta primers characterized the PCR. Data came from immunoSEQ multiplex PCR; TCRdb stores just in-frame clones and leaves some out. The table records about 90,000 clones, approximately 78% of them present only once. The sample consisted of PBMCs. The receptors shown here come from a middle-aged woman in good health and CMV-seropositive.

The gene calls are TRBV30 and TRBJ2-7; 10 bases fit TRBD1. Germline-derived CDR1 and CDR2 are GTSNPN and SVGIG (reference sequence). The trim removed 5 bases at V and 2 bases at J, leaving 0 bases unmatched. The CDR3 covers 12 residues. The chain's CDR3 is CAWDRGPYEQYF. The CDR3 DNA is TGTGCCTGGGACAGGGGGCCCTACGAGCAGTACTTC.

J is TRBJ1-5 and V is TRBV9, with D possibly being TRBD1 (6 bases). This CDR3 is built from 14 residues. The germline V gene has CDR1 SGDLS and CDR2 YYNGEE. Trimming removed 0 bases at V and 4 bases at J, with 8 bases between. CDR3 in amino acids: CASSVEGGNQPQHF. The CDR3 nucleotides read TGTGCCAGCAGCGTAGAGGGGGGGAATCAGCCCCAGCATTTT.

This chain joins TRBV7-2 and TRBJ2-5; D possibly corresponds to TRBD1 (8 bases). Trimming cost V 5 bases and J 3 bases, with 16 bases left between them. Per the germline V gene, CDR1 is SGHTA and CDR2 is FQGNSA. CDR3 length: 15 residues. The CDR3 loop reads CASSVRQGREETQYF. CDR3 DNA sequence: TGTGCCAGCAGCGTACGACAGGGGAGGGAAGAGACCCAGTACTTC.

This clone was found once. The rearrangement joins TRBV18 to TRBJ2-7; TRBD2 matches at 10 bases. The V segment lost 3 bases and the J segment 5 bases; nucleotides outside the gene matches: 10. Germline-derived CDR1 and CDR2 are KGHSH and LQKENI. The length of the CDR3 is 16 residues. CDR3 DNA sequence: TGTGCCAGCTCACCTTCCTCGGCTAGCGGGAGCCACGAGCAGTACTTC. Protein: CASSPSSASGSHEQYF. Filled out from reference TRBV18 and TRBJ2-7, the complete variable domain reads NAGVMQNPRHLVRRRGQEARLRCSPMKGHSHVYWYRQLPEEGLKFMVYLQKENIIDESGMPKERFSAEFPKEGPSILRIQQVVRGDSAAYFCASSPSSASGSHEQYFGPGTRLTVT.

The rearrangement joins TRBV29-1 to TRBJ1-1; D is possibly TRBD1 (5 bases). The CDR3 is made up of 13 amino acids. Germline-derived CDR1 and CDR2 are SQVTM and ANQGSEA. V gave up 3 bases and J gave up 1 base, with 9 bases separating them. CDR3 protein: CSVDATENTEAFF. The CDR3 DNA reads as TGCAGCGTTGATGCGACAGAGAACACTGAAGCTTTCTTT.

This clone was counted between two and nine times. The chain employs TRBV28 and TRBJ1-1, with a possible D match to TRBD1 (5 bases). V was pared by 3 bases and J by 6 bases, with 11 bases between. Per the germline V gene, CDR1 is MDHEN and CDR2 is SYDVKM. The length of the CDR3 is 13 residues. This chain's CDR3 is CASSFIGGAEAFF. CDR3 DNA sequence: TGTGCCAGCAGTTTCATCGGAGGGGCTGAAGCTTTCTTT.

The chain recombines TRBV4-2 with TRBJ1-5, with 9 bases identical to TRBD1. CDR3 length: 15 residues. V gave up 4 bases and J gave up 6 bases; unmatched junction bases: 7. The germline CDR1 and CDR2 sequences are LGHNA and YNFKEQ. The CDR3 reads CASSLEQGAGQPQHF. DNA for the CDR3: TGTGCCAGCAGCCTCGAACAGGGGGCTGGTCAGCCCCAGCATTTT.

The chain combines TRBV27 with TRBJ2-1; no reliable D call. The CDR3 extends over 14 amino acids. V shed 1 base and J shed 6 bases, with 10 bases lying between them. Germline V gene lookup returns CDR1 MNHEY and CDR2 SMNVEV (reference sequence). The DNA of the CDR3 is TGTGCCAGCAGTTTATGGCAGGCCACCAATGAGCAGTTCTTC. Its protein is CASSLWQATNEQFF.

The J gene is TRBJ2-7, the V gene TRBV18; D gene unclear. Germline-derived CDR1 and CDR2 are KGHSH and LQKENI. This CDR3 is built from 12 residues. Trimming left V 3 bases short and J 4 bases short, with 7 bases between. DNA for the CDR3: TGTGCCAGCTCACCGATCGGGTACGAGCAGTACTTC. Its protein is CASSPIGYEQYF.

About this clone: At one boundary the junction diverges from the germline segment, which might be a read error. This chain's CDR3 is CASGAEAFPYGYPF. Written as DNA, the CDR3 is TGTGCCAGCGGGGCTGAGGCCTTCCCCTATGGCTACCCCTTC. The chain recombines TRBV6-6 with TRBJ1-2; tentative D call: TRBD1 (5 bases). The CDR3 length is 14 residues. Germline V gene data show CDR1 as MNHNY and CDR2 as SVGAGI (reference sequence).

The gene calls are TRBV18 and TRBJ2-5; 9 nucleotides align to TRBD1. The DNA end favors TRBJ2-7, so the J call may be wrong. The CDR3 totals 16 residues. The V gene's germline CDR1 is KGHSH and CDR2 LQKENI. Here the CDR3 reads CASSLRPGQGVHEQYF. DNA for the CDR3: TGTGCCAGCTCACTAAGGCCGGGACAGGGCGTCCACGAGCAGTACTTC.

The sample holds one count of this clone. The chain links TRBV9 to TRBJ2-6; 7 nucleotides match TRBD1. CDR1 and CDR2 from the germline V gene are SGDLS and YYNGEE. CDR3 length: 14 amino acids. V was clipped by 7 bases and J by 1 base; unmatched bases: 2. The CDR3 protein is CASGQASGANVLTF. The CDR3, as DNA: TGTGCCAGCGGACAGGCTTCTGGGGCCAACGTCCTGACTTTC.

This clone came up once. The chain employs TRBV9 and TRBJ2-7, with TRBD2 identical over 7 bases. The germline V gene has CDR1 SGDLS and CDR2 YYNGEE. V lost 0 bases to trimming and J lost 4 bases; unmatched junction nucleotides: 4. The CDR3 extends over 14 amino acids. CDR3 loop: CASSVAASGYEQYF. Here the CDR3 DNA reads TGTGCCAGCAGCGTAGCGGCTAGCGGATACGAGCAGTACTTC.

The chain has TRBV28 and TRBJ2-3, with a possible D match to TRBD1 (6 bases). Trimming shortened V by 5 bases and J by 0 bases, and 12 bases separated the two germline ends. The CDR3 runs to 15 residues. CDR1 and CDR2 (germline): MDHEN, SYDVKM. CDR3 region: CASSVDSPSTDTQYF. The CDR3 coding sequence is TGTGCCAGCAGTGTGGACAGCCCTAGCACAGATACGCAGTATTTT. The full variable domain, completed using reference TRBV28 and TRBJ2-3, is DVKVTQSSRYLVKRTGEKVFLECVQDMDHENMFWYRQDPGLGLRLIYFSYDVKMKEKGDIPEGYSVSREKKERFSLILESASTNQTSMYLCASSVDSPSTDTQYFGPGTRLTVL.

J is TRBJ2-6 and V is TRBV15; perhaps TRBD2 as D (6 bases). This CDR3 spans 15 amino acids. CDR1 and CDR2 from the germline V gene are LNHNV and YYDKDF (reference sequence). V was pared by 8 bases and J by 0 bases, with 11 bases between. The chain's CDR3 is CATGTESSGANVLTF. The CDR3 DNA is TGTGCCACCGGGACTGAGAGCTCTGGGGCCAACGTCCTGACTTTC.

This rearrangement joins TRBV10-3 to TRBJ2-1, with D possibly TRBD2 on 6 matching bases. V was shortened by 6 bases and J by 9 bases, with 9 bases between the two germline ends. CDR3 size: 11 residues. The germline V gene has CDR1 ENHRY and CDR2 SYGVKD. CDR3 protein: CAISGSIEQFF. The CDR3 DNA reads as TGTGCCATCAGCGGGAGTATTGAGCAGTTCTTC.

This clone appeared a few times. The chain carries TRBV9 and TRBJ2-1, with D maybe TRBD2 (6 bases). Trimming removed 2 bases from V and 0 bases from J, with 6 bases in between. CDR3 size: 14 residues. Germline-derived CDR1 and CDR2 are SGDLS and YYNGEE. CDR3 nucleotides: TGTGCCAGCAGCGTCGGGAGCTCCTACAATGAGCAGTTCTTC. Amino acid sequence: CASSVGSSYNEQFF.

The chain combines TRBV18 with TRBJ2-6; a weak D match, TRBD1 (6 bases). This CDR3 is built from 15 residues. Per the germline V gene, CDR1 is KGHSH and CDR2 is LQKENI. V was shortened by 4 bases and J by 2 bases, with 9 bases between the two germline ends. CDR3 nucleotides: TGTGCCAGCTCACAACAGGGACCTGGGGCCAACGTCCTGACTTTC. It is translated as CASSQQGPGANVLTF.

The genes are TRBV29-1 and TRBJ2-7; maybe TRBD1 (6 bases). This CDR3 is built from 12 residues. Trimming left V 5 bases short and J 2 bases short, with 10 bases between. CDR1 is SQVTM and CDR2 is ANQGSEA in the germline V gene. This CDR3 is CSVLTGPYEQYF. DNA for the CDR3: TGCAGCGTTTTGACAGGACCCTACGAGCAGTACTTC.

This clone has a single count. The chain employs TRBV5-1 and TRBJ2-1, with D possibly TRBD2 on 6 matching bases. The V and J ends lost 0 bases and 0 bases respectively, with 10 bases between them. The CDR3 contains 16 residues. CDR1 and CDR2 (germline): SGHRS, YFSETQ. The CDR3 loop is CASSLVIADSYNEQFF. The CDR3 DNA sequence: TGCGCCAGCAGCTTGGTAATAGCGGACTCCTACAATGAGCAGTTCTTC.

This clone has only a few counts. J is TRBJ2-7 and V is TRBV7-9; tentatively, D is TRBD1 (5 bases). V was pared by 5 bases and J by 4 bases, with 6 bases between. Germline CDR1 reads SEHNR; CDR2 reads FQNEAQ (reference sequence). The CDR3 contains 11 residues. DNA for the CDR3: TGTGCCAGCAGCCCAGGGTACGAGCAGTACTTC. Amino acids: CASSPGYEQYF.

The V gene is TRBV5-1, the J gene TRBJ2-1, with 8 bases that match TRBD2. The length of the CDR3 is 16 residues. With 1 base clipped from V and 5 bases from J, the junction kept 8 bases outside the gene matches. CDR1 is SGHRS, CDR2 YFSETQ, per germline. The CDR3 spells CASSLIGGTRDNEQFF. The CDR3 DNA sequence: TGCGCCAGCAGCTTGATTGGCGGGACTAGAGACAATGAGCAGTTCTTC.

This clone was seen once. The identical CDR3 is also encoded by other nucleotide sequences in the sample. The CDR3 nucleotides are TGTGCCAGCAGTTTGACAGACACTAACTATGGCTACACCTTC. This gives the protein CASSLTDTNYGYTF. The V call is TRBV28, the J call TRBJ1-2; maybe TRBD1 (5 bases). Trimming took off 3 bases at V and 0 bases at J, with 8 bases between the two ends. CDR3 length: 14 residues. In germline, CDR1 is MDHEN, CDR2 SYDVKM.

This clone is a singleton in its sample. The J gene is TRBJ2-2, the V gene TRBV7-6, with 10 positions matching TRBD2. Germline CDR1 reads SGHVS; CDR2 reads FNYEAQ. The CDR3 loop spans 15 amino acids. V lost 3 bases, J lost 6 bases, and 4 bases stayed unmatched. CDR3 coding DNA: TGTGCCAGCAGCTTTTTAGCGGGAGGTCCCGGGGAGCTGTTTTTT. The encoded protein is CASSFLAGGPGELFF.